This TCR beta chain was identified in a study of blood T cell repertoires in COVID-19. Repertoires were generated with immunoSEQ multiplex PCR, while TCRdb's copy carries only in-frame clones and drops some. The sample yields 150,000 to 200,000 clones, around nine tenths seen once. CDR1 and CDR2 (germline): SGHRS, YFSETQ. The V gene end was trimmed by 4 bases and the J gene end by 8 bases; junction bases not matched to a gene: 10. The CDR3 contains 14 residues. The source of this sequence is a man younger than 30 with active or convalescent COVID-19. V and J are TRBV5-1 and TRBJ1-2; 8 positions agree with TRBD1. The specimen sequenced was peripheral blood. DNA of the CDR3: TGCGCCAGCAGCGCTACCACAGGGGGAAAAGGCTACACCTTC. This translates into CASSATTGGKGYTF.